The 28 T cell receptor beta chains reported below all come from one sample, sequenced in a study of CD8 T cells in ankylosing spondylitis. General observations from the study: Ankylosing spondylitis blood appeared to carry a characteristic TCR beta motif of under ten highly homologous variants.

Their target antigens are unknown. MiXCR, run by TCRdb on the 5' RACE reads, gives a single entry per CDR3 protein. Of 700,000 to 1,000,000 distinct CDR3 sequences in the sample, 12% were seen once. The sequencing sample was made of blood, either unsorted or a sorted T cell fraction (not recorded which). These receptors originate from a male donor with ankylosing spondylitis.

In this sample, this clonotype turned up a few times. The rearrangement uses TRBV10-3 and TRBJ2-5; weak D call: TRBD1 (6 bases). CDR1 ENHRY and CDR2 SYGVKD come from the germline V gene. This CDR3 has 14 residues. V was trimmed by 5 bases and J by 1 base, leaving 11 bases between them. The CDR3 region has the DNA TGTGCCATCAGTTACAAACAGGGCCAAGAGACCCAGTACTTC. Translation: CAISYKQGQETQYF.

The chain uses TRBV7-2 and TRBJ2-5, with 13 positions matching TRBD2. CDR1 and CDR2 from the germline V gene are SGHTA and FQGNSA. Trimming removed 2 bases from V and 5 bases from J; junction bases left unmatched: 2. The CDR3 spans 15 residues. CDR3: CASSLTSGGAETQYF. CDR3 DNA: TGTGCCAGCAGCTTAACTAGCGGGGGGGCGGAGACCCAGTACTTC.

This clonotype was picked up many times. CDR3 DNA sequence: TGTGCCACCAGCAGAGACAGCGGGACATACACAGATACGCAGTATTTT. The encoded protein is CATSRDSGTYTDTQYF. The chain employs TRBV15 and TRBJ2-3; possible D gene TRBD2, 7 bases. The CDR3 contains 16 residues. Germline CDR1 and CDR2: LNHNV and YYDKDF (reference sequence). Trimming removed 0 bases from V and 2 bases from J, with 12 bases in between.

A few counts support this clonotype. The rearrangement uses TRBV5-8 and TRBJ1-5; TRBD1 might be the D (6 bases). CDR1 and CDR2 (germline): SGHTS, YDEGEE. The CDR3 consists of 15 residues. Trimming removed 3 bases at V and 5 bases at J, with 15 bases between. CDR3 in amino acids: CASSSFGGGHQPQHF. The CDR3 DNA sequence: TGTGCCAGCAGCTCTTTCGGAGGGGGACATCAGCCCCAGCATTTT.

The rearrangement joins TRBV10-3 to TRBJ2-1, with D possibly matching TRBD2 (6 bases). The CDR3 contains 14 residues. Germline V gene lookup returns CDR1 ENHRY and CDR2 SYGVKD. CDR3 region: CASQRGGDSLEQFF. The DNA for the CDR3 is TGTGCAAGCCAGAGGGGCGGGGACTCTCTGGAGCAGTTCTTC.

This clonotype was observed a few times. CDR3: CASALVNSYNEQFF. The CDR3 bases are TGCGCCAGCGCTTTAGTTAACTCCTACAATGAGCAGTTCTTC. The chain is built from TRBV5-1 and TRBJ2-1, with D uncertain. Germline assignment: CDR1 SGHRS and CDR2 YFSETQ. Trimming shortened V by 7 bases and J by 0 bases, and 11 bases separated the two germline ends. CDR3 length: 14 residues.

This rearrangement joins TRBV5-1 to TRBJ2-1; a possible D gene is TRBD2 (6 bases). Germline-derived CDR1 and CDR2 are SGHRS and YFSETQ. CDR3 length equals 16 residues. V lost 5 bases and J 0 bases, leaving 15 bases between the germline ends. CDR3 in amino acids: CASRELRGSSYNEQFF. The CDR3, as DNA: TGCGCCAGCAGGGAGCTCCGGGGGAGCTCCTACAATGAGCAGTTCTTC.

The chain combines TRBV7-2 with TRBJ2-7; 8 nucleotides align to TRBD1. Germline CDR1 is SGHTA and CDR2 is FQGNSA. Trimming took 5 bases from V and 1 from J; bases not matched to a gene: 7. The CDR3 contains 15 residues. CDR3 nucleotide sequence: TGTGCCAGCAGCCCTAGGCGGGACAGGTCCTACGAGCAGTACTTC. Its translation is CASSPRRDRSYEQYF.

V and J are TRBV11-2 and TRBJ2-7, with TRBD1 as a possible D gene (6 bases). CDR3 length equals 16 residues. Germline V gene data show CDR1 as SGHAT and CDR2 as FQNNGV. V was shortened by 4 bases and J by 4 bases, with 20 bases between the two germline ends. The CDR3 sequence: CASSSRRTGQTYEQYF. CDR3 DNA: TGTGCCAGCAGCTCTAGGAGGACGGGACAAACTTACGAGCAGTACTTC.

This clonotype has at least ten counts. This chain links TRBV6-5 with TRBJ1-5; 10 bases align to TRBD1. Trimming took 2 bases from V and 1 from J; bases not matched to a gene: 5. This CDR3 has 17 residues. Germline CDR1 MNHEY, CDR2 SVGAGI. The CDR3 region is CASSYPRQGASNQPQHF. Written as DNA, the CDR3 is TGTGCCAGCAGTTACCCTAGACAGGGGGCAAGCAATCAGCCCCAGCATTTT.

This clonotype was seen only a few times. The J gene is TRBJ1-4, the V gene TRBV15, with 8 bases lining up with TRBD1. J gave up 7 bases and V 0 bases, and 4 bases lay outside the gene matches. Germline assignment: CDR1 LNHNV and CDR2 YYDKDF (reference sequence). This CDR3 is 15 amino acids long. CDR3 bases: TGTGCCACCAGCAGAGATCCAGGGGGCGGTGAAAAACTGTTTTTT. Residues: CATSRDPGGGEKLFF.

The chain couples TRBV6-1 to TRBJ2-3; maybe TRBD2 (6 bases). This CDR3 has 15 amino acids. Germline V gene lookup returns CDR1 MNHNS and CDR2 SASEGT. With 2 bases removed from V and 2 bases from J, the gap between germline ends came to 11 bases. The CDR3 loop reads CASSEIGGDTDTQYF. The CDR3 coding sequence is TGTGCCAGCAGTGAAATCGGCGGGGACACAGATACGCAGTATTTT.

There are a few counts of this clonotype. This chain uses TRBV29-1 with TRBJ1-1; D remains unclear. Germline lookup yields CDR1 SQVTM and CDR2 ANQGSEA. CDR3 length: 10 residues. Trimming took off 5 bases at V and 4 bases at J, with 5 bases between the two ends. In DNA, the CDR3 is TGCAGCGTTCGGGGCACTGAAGCTTTCTTT. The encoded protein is CSVRGTEAFF.

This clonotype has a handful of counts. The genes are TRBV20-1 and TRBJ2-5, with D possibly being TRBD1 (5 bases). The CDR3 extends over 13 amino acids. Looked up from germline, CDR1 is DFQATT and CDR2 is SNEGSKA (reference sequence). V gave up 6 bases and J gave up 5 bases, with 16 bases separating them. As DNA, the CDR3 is TGCAGTGCGTCCAGGGTGTACCGGGAGACCCAGTACTTC. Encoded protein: CSASRVYRETQYF.

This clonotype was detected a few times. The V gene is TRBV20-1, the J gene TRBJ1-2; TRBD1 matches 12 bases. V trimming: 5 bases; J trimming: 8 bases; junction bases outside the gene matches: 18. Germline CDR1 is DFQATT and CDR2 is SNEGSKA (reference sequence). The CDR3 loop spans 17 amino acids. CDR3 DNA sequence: TGCAGTGCTGTAACCGGGACAGGGGGCTCCGGGACGATGGGCTACACCTTC. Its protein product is CSAVTGTGGSGTMGYTF.

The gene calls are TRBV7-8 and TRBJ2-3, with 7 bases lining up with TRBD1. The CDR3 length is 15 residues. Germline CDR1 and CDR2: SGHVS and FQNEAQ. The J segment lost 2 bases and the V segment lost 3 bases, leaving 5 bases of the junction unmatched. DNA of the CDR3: TGTGCCAGCAGCTTCTCGGGACAGCCCACAGATACGCAGTATTTT. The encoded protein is CASSFSGQPTDTQYF.

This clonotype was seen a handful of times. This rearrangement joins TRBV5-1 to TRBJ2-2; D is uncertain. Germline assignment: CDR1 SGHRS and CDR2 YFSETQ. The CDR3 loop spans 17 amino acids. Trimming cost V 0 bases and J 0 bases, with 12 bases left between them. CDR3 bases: TGCGCCAGCAGCTTGGTTACAGCCGCCGCGAACACCGGGGAGCTGTTTTTT. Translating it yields CASSLVTAAANTGELFF.

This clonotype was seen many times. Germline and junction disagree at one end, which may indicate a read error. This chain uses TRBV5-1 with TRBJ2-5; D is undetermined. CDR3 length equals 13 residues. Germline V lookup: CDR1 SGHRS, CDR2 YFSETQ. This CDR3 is CASSLAPRETQYF. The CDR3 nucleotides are TGTGCCAGCAGTTTAGCCCCCCGAGAGACCCAGTACTTC.

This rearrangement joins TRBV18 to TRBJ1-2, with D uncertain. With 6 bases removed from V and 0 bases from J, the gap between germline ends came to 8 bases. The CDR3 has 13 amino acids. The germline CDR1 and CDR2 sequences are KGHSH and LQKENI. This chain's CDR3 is CASSHSANYGYTF. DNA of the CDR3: TGTGCCAGCTCGCACAGCGCTAACTATGGCTACACCTTC. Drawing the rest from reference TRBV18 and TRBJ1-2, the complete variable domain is NAGVMQNPRHLVRRRGQEARLRCSPMKGHSHVYWYRQLPEEGLKFMVYLQKENIIDESGMPKERFSAEFPKEGPSILRIQQVVRGDSAAYFCASSHSANYGYTFGSGTRLTVV.

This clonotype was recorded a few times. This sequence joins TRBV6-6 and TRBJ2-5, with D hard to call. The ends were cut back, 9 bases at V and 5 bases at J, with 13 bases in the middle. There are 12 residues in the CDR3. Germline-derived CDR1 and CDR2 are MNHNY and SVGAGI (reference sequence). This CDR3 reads CASGSSRETQYF. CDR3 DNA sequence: TGTGCCAGTGGATCTTCCAGGGAGACCCAGTACTTC.

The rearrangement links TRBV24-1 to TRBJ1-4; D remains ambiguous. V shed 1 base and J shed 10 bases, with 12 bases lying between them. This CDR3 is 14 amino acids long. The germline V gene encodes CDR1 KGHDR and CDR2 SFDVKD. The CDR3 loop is CATSDLPVSGKLFF. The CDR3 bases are TGTGCCACCAGTGATTTACCTGTCTCGGGAAAACTGTTTTTT.

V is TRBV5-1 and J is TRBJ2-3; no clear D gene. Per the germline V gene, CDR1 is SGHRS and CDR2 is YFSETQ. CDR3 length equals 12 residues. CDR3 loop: CVSRIGTDTQYF. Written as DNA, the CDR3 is TGCGTCAGTCGCATTGGTACAGATACGCAGTATTTT. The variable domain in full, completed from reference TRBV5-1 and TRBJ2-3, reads KAGVTQTPRYLIKTRGQQVTLSCSPISGHRSVSWYQQTPGQGLQFLFEYFSETQRNKGNFPGRFSGRQFSNSRSEMNVSTLELGDSALYLCVSRIGTDTQYFGPGTRLTVL.

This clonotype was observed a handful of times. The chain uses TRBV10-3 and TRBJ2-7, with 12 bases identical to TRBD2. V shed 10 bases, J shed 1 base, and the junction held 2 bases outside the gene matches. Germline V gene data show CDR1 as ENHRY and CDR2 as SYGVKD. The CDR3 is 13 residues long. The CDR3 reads CATGLAGSYEQYF. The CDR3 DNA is TGTGCCACAGGACTAGCGGGATCCTACGAGCAGTACTTC.

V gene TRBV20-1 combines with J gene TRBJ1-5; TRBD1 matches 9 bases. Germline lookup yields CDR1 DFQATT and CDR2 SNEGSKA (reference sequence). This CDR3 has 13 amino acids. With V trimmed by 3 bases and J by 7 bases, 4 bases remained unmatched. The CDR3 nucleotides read TGCAGTGCTAGTCCGACAGGGGGACAGCCCCAGCATTTT. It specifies CSASPTGGQPQHF.

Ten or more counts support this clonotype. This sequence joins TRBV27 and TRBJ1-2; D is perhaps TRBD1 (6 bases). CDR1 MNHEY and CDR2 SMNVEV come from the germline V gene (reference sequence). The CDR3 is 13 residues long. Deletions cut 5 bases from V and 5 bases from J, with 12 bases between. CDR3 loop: CASSGLQGYGYTF. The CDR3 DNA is TGTGCCAGCAGTGGATTACAGGGTTATGGCTACACCTTC.

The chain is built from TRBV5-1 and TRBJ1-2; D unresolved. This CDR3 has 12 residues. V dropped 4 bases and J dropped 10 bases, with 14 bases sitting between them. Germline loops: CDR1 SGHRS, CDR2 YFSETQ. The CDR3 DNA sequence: TGCGCCAGCAGCCTGTTTGGGGAAGACTACACCTTC. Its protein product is CASSLFGEDYTF.

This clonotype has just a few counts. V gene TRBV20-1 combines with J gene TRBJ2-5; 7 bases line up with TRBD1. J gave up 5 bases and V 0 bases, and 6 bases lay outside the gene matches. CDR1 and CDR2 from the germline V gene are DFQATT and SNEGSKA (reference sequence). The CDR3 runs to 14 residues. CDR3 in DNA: TGCAGTGCTAGAGAACAGGGGTTGGGTGAGACCCAGTACTTC. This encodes CSAREQGLGETQYF.

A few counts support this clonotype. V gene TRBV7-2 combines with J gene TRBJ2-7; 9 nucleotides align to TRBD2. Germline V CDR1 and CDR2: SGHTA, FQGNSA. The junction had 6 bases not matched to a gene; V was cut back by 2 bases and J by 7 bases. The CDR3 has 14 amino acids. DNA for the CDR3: TGTGCCAGCAGCTTAAGGCTAGCGGGATGGGAGCAGTACTTC. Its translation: CASSLRLAGWEQYF.